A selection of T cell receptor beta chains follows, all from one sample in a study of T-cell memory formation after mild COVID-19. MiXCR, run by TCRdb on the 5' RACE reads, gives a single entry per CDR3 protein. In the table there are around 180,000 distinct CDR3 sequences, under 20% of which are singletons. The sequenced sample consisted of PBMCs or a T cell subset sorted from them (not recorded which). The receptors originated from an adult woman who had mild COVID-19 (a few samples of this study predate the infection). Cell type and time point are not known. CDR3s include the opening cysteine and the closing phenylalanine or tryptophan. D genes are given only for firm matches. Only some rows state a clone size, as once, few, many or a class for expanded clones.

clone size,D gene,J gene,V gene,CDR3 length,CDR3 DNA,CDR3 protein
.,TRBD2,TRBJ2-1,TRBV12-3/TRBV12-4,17,TGTGCCAGCAGTATACGACTAGCGGGGGCCTCCTACAATGAGCAGTTCTTC,CASSIRLAGASYNEQFF
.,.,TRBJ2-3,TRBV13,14,TGTGCCAGCAGCTTAGACGTGGTCACAGATACGCAGTATTTT,CASSLDVVTDTQYF
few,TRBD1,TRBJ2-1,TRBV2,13,TGTGCCAGCACCCGGACAGGAAGCAATGAGCAGTTCTTC,CASTRTGSNEQFF
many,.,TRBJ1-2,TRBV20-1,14,TGCAGTGCTGCCCGGACCTACGCTAACTATGGCTACACCTTC,CSAARTYANYGYTF
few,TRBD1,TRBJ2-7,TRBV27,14,TGTGCCAGCCGGAAGGGGGCCAGCTCCTACGAGCAGTACTTC,CASRKGASSYEQYF
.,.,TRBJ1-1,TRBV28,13,TGTGCCAGCAGGAGCCCCGTGCGAACTGAAGCTTTCTTT,CASRSPVRTEAFF
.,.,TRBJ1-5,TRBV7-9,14,TGTGCCAGCAGCTTGGCGGGGGCCAATCAGCCCCAGCATTTT,CASSLAGANQPQHF
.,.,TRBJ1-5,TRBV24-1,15,TGTGCCACCAGTGAAGACGGGACGGACAATCAGCCCCAGCATTTT,CATSEDGTDNQPQHF
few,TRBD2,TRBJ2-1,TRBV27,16,TGTGCCAGCAGTTCCCAGCGGGGTAGCTCCTACAATGAGCAGTTCTTC,CASSSQRGSSYNEQFF
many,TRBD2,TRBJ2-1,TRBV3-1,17,TGTGCCAGCAGCCAAAGGACTAGCGGGGGACCCTACAATGAGCAGTTCTTC,CASSQRTSGGPYNEQFF
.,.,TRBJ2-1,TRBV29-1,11,TGCAGCGTTAACCTACGTCTTGAGCAGTTCTTC,CSVNLRLEQFF
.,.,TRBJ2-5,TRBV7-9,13,TGTGCCAGCAGCTTAGCCTCGGGGGGCCATGAGTACTTC,CASSLASGGHEYF
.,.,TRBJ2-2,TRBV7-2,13,TGTGCCAGCCGCGCTTCGAGGACCGGGGAGCTGTTTTTT,CASRASRTGELFF
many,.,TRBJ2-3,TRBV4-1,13,TGCGCCAGCAGCCAAGACTACACAGATACGCAGTATTTT,CASSQDYTDTQYF
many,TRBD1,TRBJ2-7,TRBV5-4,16,TGTGCCAGCAGCCCTCGAATGGACAGGGCGCGGTACGAGCAGTACTTC,CASSPRMDRARYEQYF
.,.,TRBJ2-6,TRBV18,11,TGTGCCAGCTCACTCGACAACGTCCTGACTTTC,CASSLDNVLTF
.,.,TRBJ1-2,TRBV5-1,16,TGCGCCAGCAGGTTGGCCACGGGACAATCTAACTATGGCTACACCTTC,CASRLATGQSNYGYTF
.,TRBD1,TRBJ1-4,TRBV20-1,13,TGCAGTGCTAGCAGGGGGCTCAACGAAAAACTGTTTTTT,CSASRGLNEKLFF
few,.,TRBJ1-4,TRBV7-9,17,TGTGCCAGCAGCTTAAGATCGGGCTCTGGGCTATATGAAAAACTGTTTTTT,CASSLRSGSGLYEKLFF
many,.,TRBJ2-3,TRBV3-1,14,TGTGCCAGCAGCCAAGGGCCTCTCACAGATACGCAGTATTTT,CASSQGPLTDTQYF
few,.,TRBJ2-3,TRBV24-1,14,TGTGCCACCAGGGACCCGGGACTCACAGATACGCAGTATTTT,CATRDPGLTDTQYF
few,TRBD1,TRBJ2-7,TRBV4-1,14,TGCGCCAGCAGCCAAGAAGACAGGGGCTACGAGCAGTACTTC,CASSQEDRGYEQYF